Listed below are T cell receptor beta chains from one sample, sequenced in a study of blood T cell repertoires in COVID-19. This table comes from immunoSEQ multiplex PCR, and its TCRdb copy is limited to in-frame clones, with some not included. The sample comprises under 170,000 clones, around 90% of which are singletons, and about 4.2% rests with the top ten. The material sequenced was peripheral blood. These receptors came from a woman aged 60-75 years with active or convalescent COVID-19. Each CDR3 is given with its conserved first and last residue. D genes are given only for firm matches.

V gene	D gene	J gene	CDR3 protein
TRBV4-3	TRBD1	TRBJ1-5	CASSPDRDPMKTQHF
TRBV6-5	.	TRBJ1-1	CASHQALVLQAFF
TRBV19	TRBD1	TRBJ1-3	CASSLLTGAGNTIYF
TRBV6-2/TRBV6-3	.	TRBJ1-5	CASSYSKTRNQPQHF
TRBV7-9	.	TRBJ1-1	CASSPQVNTEAFF
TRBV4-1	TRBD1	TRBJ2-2	CASSQDFGTGGIGELFF
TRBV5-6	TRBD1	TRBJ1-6	CASSSAGTGISPLHF
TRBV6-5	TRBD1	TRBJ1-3	CASSSTGGPGNTIYF
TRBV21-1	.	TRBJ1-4	CGSQTRGYNEKLFF
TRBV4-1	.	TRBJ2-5	CASSQGQQETQYF